The 22 T cell receptor beta chains below all came from one sample that was sequenced in a study of regulatory T cells in long-lasting Graves disease. CDR3-region Arm-PCR and iRepertoire HTBI primers produced the TCR beta libraries. TCRdb called the multiplex PCR reads again in MiXCR, with one record for every CDR3 protein. The table shows about 330,000 distinct CDR3 sequences, with 15% to 20% occurring only once. Described time point: newly diagnosed GD, antithyroid drugs for less than 3 months. Scientists built the TCR library using RNA that was extracted from PBMCs. This same sample was also part of a study on T cells in Graves' hyperthyroidism and ophthalmopathy.

The sequencing used peripheral blood mononuclear cells (PBMCs), collected at new diagnosis, from a patient treated with antithyroid drugs. These receptors were collected from a woman in her late teens or twenties with Graves disease.

The table lists this clonotype with many counts. At one of its ends the junction is not consistent with the germline gene, which may arise from a read error. The chain uses TRBV2 and TRBJ2-4, with D hard to call. Germline V CDR1 and CDR2: SNHLY, FYNNEI. This CDR3 contains 12 residues. The CDR3 DNA follows: TGTGCCAGCAGTGAAGCGGTGGCAAGGTTGACCTTC. Amino acids: CASSEAVARLTF.

Only a few counts were recorded for this clonotype. The rearrangement joins TRBV5-4 to TRBJ1-2; D is undetermined. The CDR3 sequence is 12 residues long. Germline CDR1 and CDR2: SGHNT and YYREEE (reference sequence). Between the trimmed V and J ends, which lost 4 bases and 6 bases, there was a span of 10 bases. The DNA for the CDR3 is TGTGCCAGCAGCCCCGTCGGGGATGGCTACACCTTC. Protein: CASSPVGDGYTF.

This clonotype was seen many times. The V gene is TRBV12-3 or TRBV12-4, the J gene TRBJ2-2; TRBD2 matches 9 bases. The CDR3 consists of 13 residues. V shed 9 bases and J 7 bases; nucleotides not matched to a gene: 6. The chain's CDR3 is CASRTSVGGELFF. CDR3 DNA: TGTGCCAGTCGGACTAGCGTGGGCGGGGAGCTGTTTTTT.

The rearrangement uses TRBV4-2 and TRBJ2-1; 14 bases agree with TRBD2. The CDR3 runs to 19 residues. Germline V gives CDR1 LGHNA, CDR2 YNFKEQ. With 0 bases clipped from V and 7 bases from J, the junction kept 11 bases outside the gene matches. CDR3: CASSQDPGTSGSAWNEQFF. Here the CDR3 DNA reads TGTGCCAGCAGCCAAGACCCAGGGACTAGCGGGAGTGCGTGGAATGAGCAGTTCTTC.

The rearrangement uses TRBV5-4 and TRBJ2-6; no clear D gene. The length of the CDR3 is 14 residues. Germline V CDR1 and CDR2: SGHNT, YYREEE (reference sequence). V lost 3 bases to trimming and J lost 3 bases, with 7 bases between them. DNA of the CDR3: TGTGCCAGCAGCTCCACCGGTGGGGCCAACGTCCTGACTTTC. This codes for CASSSTGGANVLTF.

At least ten counts were recorded for this clonotype. Germline and junction disagree at one end, which may indicate a read error. V is TRBV3-1 and J is TRBJ2-5, with D unresolved. Germline V gene data show CDR1 as LGHDT and CDR2 as YNNKEL (reference sequence). The CDR3 sequence is 15 residues long. The CDR3: CASSQLLLQQGTQYF. DNA of the CDR3: TGTGCCAGCAGCCAACTGCTTCTCCAGCAAGGGACCCAGTACTTC.

The table lists this clonotype with many counts. The V and J genes are TRBV27 and TRBJ1-1; D not certain. Germline CDR1 is MNHEY and CDR2 is SMNVEV (reference sequence). The CDR3 spans 16 residues. V dropped 6 bases and J dropped 0 bases, with 17 bases sitting between them. This CDR3 is CASSPSPMVVNTEAFF. CDR3 coding DNA: TGTGCCAGCAGCCCCTCGCCCATGGTGGTGAACACTGAAGCTTTCTTT.

This clonotype has a count of ten or more. The rearrangement joins TRBV9 to TRBJ2-3; D may be TRBD1 or TRBD2 (5 bases each). CDR1 and CDR2 (germline): SGDLS, YYNGEE. V lost 0 bases and J lost 6, with 11 bases in between. The CDR3 extends over 14 amino acids. CDR3 amino acids: CASSVGQRGDTQYF. The CDR3 DNA reads TGTGCCAGCAGCGTAGGACAGCGAGGGGATACGCAGTATTTT.

The V gene is TRBV11-2, the J gene TRBJ1-1; 8 bases align to TRBD1. This CDR3 has 18 residues. Per the germline V gene, CDR1 is SGHAT and CDR2 is FQNNGV. J gave up 3 bases and V 0 bases, and 12 bases lay outside the gene matches. CDR3 in amino acids: CASSLDRSRGPADTEAFF. The CDR3 DNA follows: TGTGCCAGCAGCTTAGATCGGAGCAGGGGGCCTGCGGACACTGAAGCTTTCTTT.

This clonotype was seen ten or more times. The CDR3 DNA is TGTGCCAGCAGACAGGCGGGACAGGTGAACACTGAAGCTTTCTTT. This sequence encodes CASRQAGQVNTEAFF. This sequence joins TRBV6-1 and TRBJ1-1; TRBD1 agrees at 8 bases. V was pared by 6 bases and J by 0 bases, with 6 bases of the junction left unmatched. Germline CDR1 reads MNHNS; CDR2 reads SASEGT. The CDR3 runs to 15 residues.

Ten or more counts support this clonotype. The rearrangement joins TRBV27 to TRBJ2-5, with 7 bases aligning to TRBD2. Per the germline V gene, CDR1 is MNHEY and CDR2 is SMNVEV (reference sequence). The CDR3 is 14 residues long. J gave up 3 bases and V 1 base, and 2 bases lay outside the gene matches. The CDR3: CASSLLGREETQYF. The CDR3 nucleotides are TGTGCCAGCAGTTTATTGGGGAGGGAAGAGACCCAGTACTTC.

In the case of this clonotype: With a much larger clone just one base away, this may be a read error. The V gene is TRBV5-5, the J gene TRBJ2-3, with D possibly being TRBD1 or TRBD2 (5 bases each). CDR1 SGHKS and CDR2 YYEKEE come from the germline V gene (reference sequence). The CDR3 covers 16 residues. The V end was cut by 4 bases, the J end by 5 bases, with 20 bases between. CDR3 DNA: TGTGCCAGCAGCATAGCGACAGCCCTAGGGCAAGATACGCAGTATTTT. Residues: CASSIATALGQDTQYF.

The rearrangement links TRBV4-1 to TRBJ2-3; D remains ambiguous. The CDR3 contains 14 residues. Between the trimmed V and J ends, which lost 0 bases and 4 bases, there was a span of 8 bases. Germline loops: CDR1 MGHRA, CDR2 YSYEKL. CDR3 in amino acids: CASSQDRLPDTQYF. The CDR3 nucleotides are TGCGCCAGCAGCCAAGATCGATTGCCAGATACGCAGTATTTT.

The genes are TRBV6-1 and TRBJ2-3; 8 nucleotides match TRBD1. J lost 2 bases, V lost 5 bases, and 12 bases had no gene match. Germline CDR1 is MNHNS and CDR2 is SASEGT. The CDR3 length is 17 residues. Written as DNA, the CDR3 is TGTGCCAGCAGTAAAGATAAGCGACAGGGGTCCACAGATACGCAGTATTTT. Protein product: CASSKDKRQGSTDTQYF.

In this sample, this clonotype turned up many times. The chain combines TRBV20-1 with TRBJ2-1, with 10 bases lining up with TRBD2. The CDR3 has 14 residues. The junction had 4 bases not matched to a gene; V was cut back by 3 bases and J by 5 bases. Looked up from germline, CDR1 is DFQATT and CDR2 is SNEGSKA (reference sequence). The CDR3 loop reads CSASRLAGDNEQFF. DNA of the CDR3: TGCAGTGCTAGTAGGCTAGCGGGGGACAATGAGCAGTTCTTC.

This clonotype was seen at least ten times. The chain uses TRBV20-1 and TRBJ2-1, with TRBD2 as a possible D gene (5 bases). Trimming took 2 bases from V and 0 from J, leaving 14 bases between them. The CDR3 extends over 16 amino acids. Per germline, CDR1 DFQATT and CDR2 SNEGSKA (reference sequence). In DNA form, the CDR3 reads TGCAGTGCTAGACCCGCCAGCGGATACTCCTACAATGAGCAGTTCTTC. Protein product: CSARPASGYSYNEQFF.

V usage is TRBV13 and J usage is TRBJ1-1; possible D gene TRBD1, 5 bases. The CDR3 length is 15 residues. V dropped 4 bases and J dropped 2 bases, with 14 bases sitting between them. CDR1 is PRHDT and CDR2 is FYEKMQ in the germline V gene (reference sequence). CDR3 sequence reads: CASSSGGGTNTEAFF. CDR3 nucleotide sequence: TGTGCCAGCAGCTCCGGGGGGGGAACCAACACTGAAGCTTTCTTT.

V gene TRBV13 combines with J gene TRBJ2-1, with TRBD2 matching 11 bases. The CDR3 sequence is 20 residues long. V shed 5 bases, J shed 4 bases, and the junction held 19 bases outside the gene matches. Germline V CDR1 and CDR2: PRHDT, FYEKMQ (reference sequence). The CDR3 nucleotides read TGTGCCAGCAGCGGCAGTATGGGACTAGCGGTACAAACGAGGTACAATGAGCAGTTCTTC. Translating it yields CASSGSMGLAVQTRYNEQFF.

In its sample, this clonotype was seen many times. The V call is TRBV7-2, the J call TRBJ2-1, with TRBD2 identical over 7 bases. CDR1 and CDR2 from the germline V gene are SGHTA and FQGNSA. CDR3 length equals 15 residues. The J segment lost 5 bases and the V segment lost 4 bases, leaving 8 bases of the junction unmatched. The CDR3 sequence is CASSSPGLRNNEQFF. The DNA for the CDR3 is TGTGCCAGCAGCTCACCGGGACTAAGGAACAATGAGCAGTTCTTC. Supplemented by reference TRBV7-2 and TRBJ2-1, the full variable domain reads GAGVSQSPSNKVTEKGKDVELRCDPISGHTALYWYRQSLGQGLEFLIYFQGNSAPDKSGLPSDRFSAERTGGSVSTLTIQRTQQEDSAVYLCASSSPGLRNNEQFFGPGTRLTVL.

This clonotype was seen repeatedly, ten times or more. Compared with germline, one end of the junction differs, possibly owing to a read error. V usage is TRBV5-1 and J usage is TRBJ2-3; D may be TRBD1 or TRBD2 (5 bases each). This CDR3 is built from 14 residues. CDR1 and CDR2 (germline): SGHRS, YFSETQ. The CDR3 spells CASSLVGAVDTQYF. The CDR3 DNA follows: TGTGCCAGCAGCTTGGTCGGGGCCGTAGATACGCAGTATTTT.

This clonotype was detected ten times or more. The CDR3 loop is CASRNGLAQNEQYF. CDR3 in DNA: TGTGCCAGCAGAAATGGACTAGCGCAGAACGAGCAGTACTTC. The chain uses TRBV2 and TRBJ2-7; the match to TRBD2 covers 9 bases. Looked up from germline, CDR1 is SNHLY and CDR2 is FYNNEI. V was clipped by 6 bases and J by 5 bases; unmatched bases: 8. The CDR3 has 14 residues. The full variable domain, completed using reference TRBV2 and TRBJ2-7, is EPEVTQTPSHQVTQMGQEVILRCVPISNHLYFYWYRQILGQKVEFLVSFYNNEISEKSEIFDDQFSVERPDGSNFTLKIRSTKLEDSAMYFCASRNGLAQNEQYFGPGTRLTVT.

This clonotype was counted a few times. The chain carries TRBV12-3 or TRBV12-4 and TRBJ2-5; 14 bases are a match to TRBD2. Trimming at V came to 6 bases and at J to 5 bases, leaving 11 bases not matched to a gene. There are 17 residues in the CDR3. This chain's CDR3 is CASRGTSGSFFSETQYF. The CDR3 region has the DNA TGTGCCAGCAGAGGGACTAGCGGGAGTTTTTTTTCTGAGACCCAGTACTTC.